This note documents a single T cell receptor (beta chain) sequence. The data were taken from a study of response to subunit inactivated influenza vaccine. Each CDR3 protein is one row after TCRdb ran MiXCR on the RT-PCR reads. The data contain roughly 570,000 distinct CDR3 sequences, around 13% of them singletons. Per the germline V gene, CDR1 is SEHNR and CDR2 is FQNEAQ (reference sequence). The CDR3 is 14 amino acids. The germline V and J ends were trimmed by 5 bases and 3 bases, with 14 bases remaining between them. The sequences come from PBMCs from blood, collected 11 to 12 days after vaccination. V is TRBV7-9 and J is TRBJ2-7, with D tentatively TRBD2 (6 bases). The sequence came from a man aged 50-59 years who received an inactivated influenza vaccine. Here the CDR3 DNA reads TGTGCCAGCAGCGCCCGGACGGGGGACTACGAGCAGTACTTC. It translates to CASSARTGDYEQYF.